This T cell receptor beta chain was identified during a study of regulatory T cells in long-lasting Graves disease listed by TCRdb under 2021. With respect to the entire study: Newly diagnosed Graves' disease patients had taken antithyroid drugs for less than 3 months. Peripheral blood TCR sequencing and RNA sequencing compared persistent Graves' disease patients with newly diagnosed Graves' disease patients. A total of some 33 samples were covered by TCR sequencing, comprising roughly 13 persistent and roughly 20 newly diagnosed Graves' disease patients. The study was registered as a clinical trial and conducted in China. What the study reported, not specific to this receptor: Persistent disease showed preferential use of TRBV28, TRBJ1-2 and TRBJ2-5, whereas newly diagnosed disease favored TRBV20-1 and TRBJ2-1. Compared with newly diagnosed patients, persistent Graves' disease patients had lower TCR Shannon entropy and fewer highly expanded clones, which suggests clonal expansion. The small sample size was acknowledged by the authors as a limitation that may reduce accuracy. The study examined only peripheral blood because the primary lesion, thyroid tissue, could not be accessed. Only the TCR beta chain was sequenced and analyzed. Persistent patients shared more public clonotypes among themselves (2,741) than newly diagnosed patients did (approximately 970).

This clonotype showed up many times. Its binding antigen is unknown. One base away there is no much larger clone; base qualities are not given. Libraries were prepared through multiplex PCR. Instrument on record: Illumina HiSeq 4000. TCR beta libraries were built with iRepertoire HTBI primers and Arm-PCR amplification of CDR3 regions. PCR products were gel purified before sequencing. The authors' analysis ran thus. Gene usage analysis of CDR3 amino acid clonotypes relied on the 60 to 65 TRBV and 12 to 15 TRBJ segments identified across samples. COPE and FqMerger were used to merge filtered high-quality paired reads into contigs. Contigs were aligned with BLAST to IMGT TRBV, TRBD and TRBJ reference genes, and CDR3 was defined per IMGT. Highly expanded clones were defined as clonotypes with a frequency above 0.1%. Shannon entropy was used to measure repertoire diversity, and the Gini coefficient was used to measure V-J evenness. A clonotype found in more than one individual was treated as public. TCRdb applied fastp at Q25 and MiXCR to the public reads, then kept only in-frame beta chains. Rows with one shared CDR3 protein collapse into an entry with the most common genes and DNA. These V and J calls originate from TCRdb's pipeline instead of the authors' own analysis. Present in this sample are more than 350,000 distinct CDR3 sequences, 15% of which were seen just once. The top ten clonotypes cover 16% of the sample.

V is cut back by 6 bases and J by 5 bases, with 7 bases in the junction unmatched. The CDR3 runs 13 amino acids, cysteine and phenylalanine included. The kept DNA is CDR3 alone, 39 bases in frame from the first base. The label giving this sample's time point can be read as: newly diagnosed GD, antithyroid drugs for less than 3 months. For both TCR sequencing and RNA sequencing, RNA was extracted from PBMCs using TRIzol. Graves' disease was diagnosed according to American Thyroid Association guidelines. Patients for the study were recruited at an endocrinology department in Xi'an, China. Each patient gave around 9.2 milliliters of peripheral blood, collected in an EDTA anticoagulant tube. PBMCs were isolated by Ficoll Paque Plus density gradient separation without further T cell sorting. An Agilent 2100 Bioanalyzer and agarose gel were used to check RNA quality, while a NanoDrop 2000 measured RNA concentration.

In addition, the sample was reused for a study of T cells in Graves' hyperthyroidism and ophthalmopathy. In that second paper, the authors write: Graves' hyperthyroidism was defined as stable when no progression to ophthalmopathy occurred over 18 months of follow-up. Hyperthyroidism patients were newly diagnosed, with disease duration under 2 months, and aged 18 to 65 years. Any patient with an uncontrolled infection, another autoimmune disease, pregnancy or lactation was excluded. Diagnoses were established on the basis of clinical symptoms, serum thyroxine and TRAb, thyroid ultrasound, and orbital computed tomography. For the first round of RT-PCR on the TCR CDR3, the HTBI primer set was used together with the Qiagen OneStep RT-PCR kit. Most expanded thyroid clonotypes (frequency above 0.001) were also detected in blood, a finding suggesting that blood repertoires may reflect thyroid immune responses. In cross-validation, a model built on a 13 V-J signature told ophthalmopathy apart from stable hyperthyroidism with roughly 87% sensitivity and around 84% specificity, and in testing the same model reached 80%/75%. In validation, progression to ophthalmopathy was predicted by the model with more than 65% sensitivity and 72% to 80% specificity, a median of 6.5 months before onset. A discovery cohort of about 100 patients, about 40 with Graves' ophthalmopathy and about 60 with stable Graves' hyperthyroidism, was used to find distinguishing TCR V-J signatures. An independent validation cohort of fewer than 20 hyperthyroidism patients and about 16 patients who later progressed to ophthalmopathy tested prospective prediction of ophthalmopathy. The 75 to 100 discovery patients were divided at random into training and test sets in a 7:3 ratio. In roughly six Graves' hyperthyroidism patients, the study also compared T-cell repertoires from thyroid tissue with T-cell repertoires from blood. After sampling, hyperthyroidism patients received methimazole starting at 30 mg daily, and ophthalmopathy patients received high-dose intravenous methylprednisolone. The libraries were constructed in a second round of multiplex PCR and then size-selected and purified. The libraries were sequenced on an Illumina HiSeq2000 using paired-end 100 bp reads. SOAPnuke was used to process the raw data, throwing out any read that contained adapters or uncalled bases, had a mean Phred below 15, or lacked an exact constant-primer or identifier match. High-quality paired reads were merged with COPE v1.2.5, and unique nucleotide sequences were defined as clonotypes. MiTCR v1.1 was used to align clonotypes to the IMGT TRBV, TRBD and TRBJ reference segments. Only V-J combinations with frequency above 0.0001, covering about 99% of repertoires, were analysed. A TCS score was defined as the ratio between F50 (clonal expansion) and ExV (chaos), using BLOSUM62-based TCRdist between CDR3 peptides within each V-J. Welch's t-statistics and random forest reduced roughly 530 V-J features to 13, which were used in a naive Bayes classifier (R e1071). No statistical method was used to set the sample size in advance, and investigators knew the group allocation. The paper describes TCR Vbeta CDR3 sequencing of 140 or so peripheral blood samples, made up of 43 ophthalmopathy patients, some 76 hyperthyroidism patients and around 17 progressor patients.

The sample consisted of peripheral blood mononuclear cells (PBMCs), taken at new diagnosis, from a patient treated with antithyroid drugs. The sequence came from a woman in her twenties or thirties with Graves disease. Donor details come from another sample of the same person, matched by shared clones. The V gene is TRBV12-3 or TRBV12-4 and the J gene is TRBJ2-7; 7 bases in the middle match TRBD1. The nucleotides are TGTGCCAGCAGACTACAGGGGTCTAACGAGCAGTACTTC. This gives the protein CASRLQGSNEQYF.